The 30 T cell receptor beta chains below all came from one sample that was sequenced in a study of technical replicates of blood from several donors. Clones were read by immunoSEQ multiplex PCR, and TCRdb kept only the in-frame ones, dropping some. This table has about 94,000 clones, about 94% appearing once. Sequencing input: T cells isolated from PBMCs. Every receptor here comes from a human donor in good health.

The genes are TRBV6-6 and TRBJ1-1, with D perhaps matching TRBD1 (5 bases). This CDR3 is 14 amino acids long. CDR1 is MNHNY, CDR2 SVGAGI, per germline (reference sequence). Deletions cut 0 bases from V and 4 bases from J, with 9 bases between. CDR3 loop: CASSYSRTSTEAFF. Here the CDR3 DNA reads TGTGCCAGCAGTTACTCGAGGACAAGCACTGAAGCTTTCTTT.

The chain carries TRBV10-3 and TRBJ1-5; 8 bases match TRBD1. Looked up from germline, CDR1 is ENHRY and CDR2 is SYGVKD. Trimming cost V 11 bases and J 7 bases; bases outside gene matches: 10. CDR3 length: 13 residues. The DNA of the CDR3 is TGTGCCGTCAAACAGGGGGAGGAACAGCCCCAGCATTTT. Residues: CAVKQGEEQPQHF.

This chain connects TRBV19 to TRBJ2-5, with 11 nucleotides matching TRBD2. The CDR3 runs 18 residues. J gave up 4 bases and V 3 bases, and 13 bases lay outside the gene matches. Germline V gene data show CDR1 as LNHDA and CDR2 as SQIVND (reference sequence). For the CDR3, the DNA is TGTGCCAGTAGTATTGGTATAGGGCTAGCGGGAGGTTTAGAGACCCAGTACTTC. This gives the protein CASSIGIGLAGGLETQYF.

The rearrangement uses TRBV29-1 and TRBJ1-1; D call uncertain. The V gene lost 6 bases and the J gene lost 6 bases, with 17 bases spanning the gap. Germline CDR1 and CDR2: SQVTM and ANQGSEA. The CDR3 has 13 residues. The CDR3 bases are TGCAGCGTGAGCAGGTTGATGGATCCTGAAGCTTTCTTT. Translating gives CSVSRLMDPEAFF.

For the CDR3, the DNA is TGCGCCAGCAGCTTGGGCCCAGGGGGCCACAATGAGCAGTTCTTC. It translates to CASSLGPGGHNEQFF. This sequence joins TRBV5-1 and TRBJ2-1, with 8 bases lining up with TRBD1. Germline V gene lookup returns CDR1 SGHRS and CDR2 YFSETQ. The V and J ends lost 0 bases and 5 bases, in that order; junction bases with no gene match: 4. The CDR3 contains 15 residues.

The chain recombines TRBV6-1 with TRBJ1-2; D is unresolved. Trimming removed 1 base from V and 5 bases from J, with 17 bases in between. The CDR3 is made up of 16 amino acids. The germline gives CDR1 MNHNS, CDR2 SASEGT. The CDR3 DNA follows: TGTGCCAGCAGTGAAGGTTTGGAGACGCTTGGATATGGCTACACCTTC. Amino acids: CASSEGLETLGYGYTF.

This clone was detected only once. The chain joins TRBV5-8 to TRBJ1-1; the D gene is possibly TRBD1 (6 bases). The ends were cut back, 3 bases at V and 2 bases at J, with 11 bases in the middle. CDR3 length: 14 amino acids. CDR1 SGHTS and CDR2 YDEGEE come from the germline V gene. The CDR3, as DNA: TGTGCCAGCAGCTGGGGGCGAGGTAACACTGAAGCTTTCTTT. It yields the protein CASSWGRGNTEAFF.

The chain has TRBV18 and TRBJ2-7; D is unresolved. V lost 0 bases, J lost 2 bases, and 2 bases lay in between. Looked up from germline, CDR1 is KGHSH and CDR2 is LQKENI. This CDR3 contains 12 residues. CDR3 coding DNA: TGTGCCAGCTCACCACCTACCTACGAGCAGTACTTC. Its protein product is CASSPPTYEQYF.

V is TRBV6-5 and J is TRBJ1-2, with 9 bases aligning to TRBD1. The CDR3 runs to 15 residues. The J segment lost 8 bases and the V segment lost 3 bases, leaving 10 bases of the junction unmatched. Germline CDR1 MNHEY, CDR2 SVGAGI. The CDR3 loop is CASSYLGQGTGGYTF. CDR3 DNA: TGTGCCAGCAGTTATTTGGGACAGGGCACGGGAGGCTACACCTTC.

The chain employs TRBV5-1 and TRBJ1-5; 7 nucleotides match TRBD1. V trimming: 0 bases; J trimming: 1 base; junction bases outside the gene matches: 1. Germline values: CDR1 SGHRS, CDR2 YFSETQ. The CDR3 runs 15 residues. The CDR3 sequence is CASSLAGGSNQPQHF. DNA of the CDR3: TGCGCCAGCAGCTTGGCAGGGGGGAGCAATCAGCCCCAGCATTTT.

V gene TRBV12-5 combines with J gene TRBJ2-7; 8 bases agree with TRBD2. The CDR3 runs to 14 residues. The V segment lost 4 bases and the J segment 4 bases; nucleotides outside the gene matches: 6. CDR1 LGHNT and CDR2 FRNRAP come from the germline V gene. In nucleotides, the CDR3 is TGTGCTAGTGGTTCTGGCGGGAGGAATTACGAGCAGTACTTC. As protein: CASGSGGRNYEQYF.

This chain joins TRBV15 and TRBJ2-2; 12 positions match TRBD1. This CDR3 has 18 amino acids. Trimming removed 0 bases from V and 3 bases from J; junction bases left unmatched: 5. The germline V gene has CDR1 LNHNV and CDR2 YYDKDF (reference sequence). Here the CDR3 DNA reads TGTGCCACCAGCAGAGAACGGGGACAGGGGGCCTACACCGGGGAGCTGTTTTTT. The encoded protein is CATSRERGQGAYTGELFF.

This chain links TRBV19 with TRBJ2-3; 8 positions agree with TRBD2. J was trimmed by 6 bases and V by 1 base; bases with no gene match: 6. The CDR3 is 15 residues long. CDR1 is LNHDA, CDR2 SQIVND, per germline (reference sequence). CDR3 nucleotides: TGTGCCAGTAGTATAGGGGGACTAGTAACCGATACGCAGTATTTT. Protein product: CASSIGGLVTDTQYF.

The table lists this clone with a count of one. V and J are TRBV5-1 and TRBJ2-7; D perhaps matches TRBD2 (7 bases). Germline CDR1 reads SGHRS; CDR2 reads YFSETQ. The ends were cut back, 3 bases at V and 0 bases at J, with 13 bases in the middle. The CDR3 extends over 15 amino acids. This chain's CDR3 is CASSWGGTSSYEQYF. The CDR3 nucleotides are TGCGCCAGCAGCTGGGGGGGGACAAGCTCCTACGAGCAGTACTTC.

The CDR3 nucleotides are TGTGCCAGCAGCCATATAGACCAAATTCTGGGAGGTAACGGCTACACCTTC. This gives the protein CASSHIDQILGGNGYTF. This chain uses TRBV7-9 with TRBJ1-2; D is ambiguous. This CDR3 spans 17 amino acids. The V end was cut by 5 bases, the J end by 8 bases, with 27 bases between. Germline CDR1 is SEHNR and CDR2 is FQNEAQ (reference sequence).

This clone came up once. The rearrangement links TRBV5-1 to TRBJ2-3, with 7 bases matching TRBD2. The germline CDR1 and CDR2 sequences are SGHRS and YFSETQ. V was pared by 0 bases and J by 0 bases, with 7 bases of the junction left unmatched. The CDR3 totals 17 residues. The CDR3 loop is CASSLDPAGVSTDTQYF. The CDR3 region has the DNA TGCGCCAGCAGCTTGGACCCGGCGGGGGTGAGCACAGATACGCAGTATTTT.

The gene calls are TRBV2 and TRBJ2-5; TRBD2 might be the D (6 bases). V lost 5 bases and J lost 5, with 15 bases in between. CDR1 is SNHLY and CDR2 is FYNNEI in the germline V gene. The CDR3 has 14 residues. The CDR3 here is CASSRAGRIETQYF. For the CDR3, the DNA is TGTGCCAGCAGTAGGGCAGGGAGGATCGAGACCCAGTACTTC.

This chain joins TRBV7-3 and TRBJ1-6; 7 nucleotides line up with TRBD1. After removal of 5 bases from V and 7 bases from J, the junction contained 5 bases not matched to a gene. CDR3 size: 14 residues. From germline, CDR1 is SGHTA and CDR2 FQGTGA. Written as DNA, the CDR3 is TGTGCCAGCAGCCCGGGACAGCCCAATTCACCCCTCCACTTT. It codes for CASSPGQPNSPLHF.

This clone appeared once. The J gene is TRBJ1-2, the V gene TRBV5-1; 8 bases match TRBD1. Germline loops: CDR1 SGHRS, CDR2 YFSETQ. There are 17 residues in the CDR3. Trimming took 3 bases from V and 2 from J; bases not matched to a gene: 12. The DNA of the CDR3 is TGCGCCAGCAGCTGGACAGGGAATCTGGGTCTGAACTATGGCTACACCTTC. Protein sequence: CASSWTGNLGLNYGYTF. The whole variable domain, remainder taken from reference TRBV5-1 and TRBJ1-2, is KAGVTQTPRYLIKTRGQQVTLSCSPISGHRSVSWYQQTPGQGLQFLFEYFSETQRNKGNFPGRFSGRQFSNSRSEMNVSTLELGDSALYLCASSWTGNLGLNYGYTFGSGTRLTVV.

The chain uses TRBV4-2 and TRBJ2-7; 15 bases match TRBD2. This CDR3 contains 16 residues. Germline V gene lookup returns CDR1 LGHNA and CDR2 YNFKEQ. Losses at the gene ends were 5 bases for V and 6 bases for J; bases not matched to a gene: 8. This chain's CDR3 is CASSTPGTSGRTEQYF. CDR3 DNA: TGTGCCAGCAGCACACCCGGGACTAGCGGGAGGACCGAGCAGTACTTC.

This sequence joins TRBV2 and TRBJ1-1; D is perhaps TRBD1 (6 bases). Germline CDR1 is SNHLY and CDR2 is FYNNEI. CDR3 length: 17 residues. V lost 5 bases, J lost 0 bases, and 19 bases lay in between. DNA of the CDR3: TGTGCCAGCAGTACTTCTAGGGGGACGTTTATGAACACTGAAGCTTTCTTT. It is translated as CASSTSRGTFMNTEAFF.

The chain links TRBV15 to TRBJ1-3; D gene unclear. Germline CDR1 and CDR2: LNHNV and YYDKDF (reference sequence). V lost 0 bases and J lost 2, with 14 bases in between. This CDR3 is 17 amino acids long. The CDR3 sequence: CATSRDRTLFAGNTIYF. CDR3 bases: TGTGCCACCAGCAGAGATCGTACTCTTTTCGCTGGAAACACCATATATTTT. The full variable domain, rest sourced from reference TRBV15 and TRBJ1-3, is DAMVIQNPRYQVTQFGKPVTLSCSQTLNHNVMYWYQQKSSQAPKLLFHYYDKDFNNEADTPDNFQSRRPNTSFCFLDIRSPGLGDTAMYLCATSRDRTLFAGNTIYFGEGSWLTVV.

This clone was picked up one time. The rearrangement joins TRBV6-5 to TRBJ2-7; D is perhaps TRBD1 (6 bases). In germline, CDR1 is MNHEY, CDR2 SVGAGI. This CDR3 contains 13 residues. V was trimmed by 0 bases and J by 5 bases, leaving 8 bases between them. The DNA of the CDR3 is TGTGCCAGCAGTTACTCAGGGGACAACGAGCAGTACTTC. The encoded protein is CASSYSGDNEQYF.

Only one count was recorded for this clone. The V call is TRBV6-5, the J call TRBJ2-1; D may be TRBD2 (7 bases). Trimming stripped 0 bases from V and 5 bases from J, with 14 bases between. Germline values: CDR1 MNHEY, CDR2 SVGAGI. The CDR3 consists of 16 residues. The CDR3 reads CASSYSMGGGHNEQFF. DNA of the CDR3: TGTGCCAGCAGTTACTCGATGGGGGGGGGCCACAATGAGCAGTTCTTC.

The chain has TRBV5-6 and TRBJ2-1; D is perhaps TRBD1 (5 bases). The germline gives CDR1 SGHDT, CDR2 YYEEEE. CDR3 length: 15 amino acids. Trimming left V 3 bases short and J 2 bases short, with 12 bases between. The CDR3 DNA is TGTGCCAGCAGCTCGGACAATTCACCCTACAATGAGCAGTTCTTC. This sequence encodes CASSSDNSPYNEQFF.

The V and J genes are TRBV10-2 and TRBJ1-2; D is uncertain. This CDR3 spans 16 amino acids. CDR1 is WSHSY, CDR2 SAAADI, per germline. Trimming took off 8 bases at V and 0 bases at J, with 19 bases between the two ends. Here the CDR3 DNA reads TGCGCCAGCGGCCGGGATCATCCAGACACTAACTATGGCTACACCTTC. This gives the protein CASGRDHPDTNYGYTF.

This sequence joins TRBV11-2 and TRBJ1-3; D call uncertain. This CDR3 contains 13 residues. The V and J ends lost 1 base and 8 bases respectively, with 9 bases between them. In germline, CDR1 is SGHAT, CDR2 FQNNGV. The CDR3 DNA follows: TGTGCCAGCAGCTTAGGGAGTTCGGACACCATATATTTT. Translated: CASSLGSSDTIYF.

The chain recombines TRBV10-1 with TRBJ2-2, with 10 bases aligning to TRBD2. The germline V gene encodes CDR1 WNHNN and CDR2 SYGVQD (reference sequence). The ends lost 6 bases at V and 5 bases at J; junction bases unmatched: 15. CDR3 length: 18 residues. CDR3 DNA sequence: TGCGCCAGCAGCGACTTGGGGAGAGCGGGAGGGTATACCGGGGAGCTGTTTTTT. Protein product: CASSDLGRAGGYTGELFF.

V and J are TRBV5-1 and TRBJ2-1; the D gene is possibly TRBD2 (5 bases). The ends were cut back, 0 bases at V and 0 bases at J, with 10 bases in the middle. The CDR3 is made up of 16 amino acids. The germline V gene encodes CDR1 SGHRS and CDR2 YFSETQ. The CDR3 sequence: CASSLAFGSSYNEQFF. CDR3 sequence (DNA): TGCGCCAGCAGCTTGGCCTTTGGGAGCTCCTACAATGAGCAGTTCTTC.

This chain joins TRBV29-1 and TRBJ2-2; no clear D gene. The V gene's germline CDR1 is SQVTM and CDR2 ANQGSEA. V was cut by 0 bases and J by 9 bases, with 5 bases left in between. The CDR3 is 11 residues long. CDR3 region: CSVEESRELFF. The CDR3 region has the DNA TGCAGCGTTGAAGAGAGCCGGGAGCTGTTTTTT.